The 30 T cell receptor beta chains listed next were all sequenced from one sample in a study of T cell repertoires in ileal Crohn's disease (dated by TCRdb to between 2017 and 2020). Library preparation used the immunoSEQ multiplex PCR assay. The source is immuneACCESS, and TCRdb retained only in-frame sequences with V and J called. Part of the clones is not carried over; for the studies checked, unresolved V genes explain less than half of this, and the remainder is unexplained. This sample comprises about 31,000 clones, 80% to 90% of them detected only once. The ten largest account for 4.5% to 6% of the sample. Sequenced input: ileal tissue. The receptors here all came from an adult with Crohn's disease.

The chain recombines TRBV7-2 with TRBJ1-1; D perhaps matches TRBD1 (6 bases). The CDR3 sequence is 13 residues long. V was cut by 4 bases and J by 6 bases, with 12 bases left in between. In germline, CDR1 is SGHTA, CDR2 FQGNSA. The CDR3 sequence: CASSSQQGSEAFF. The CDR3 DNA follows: TGTGCCAGCAGCTCGCAACAGGGTTCTGAAGCTTTCTTT.

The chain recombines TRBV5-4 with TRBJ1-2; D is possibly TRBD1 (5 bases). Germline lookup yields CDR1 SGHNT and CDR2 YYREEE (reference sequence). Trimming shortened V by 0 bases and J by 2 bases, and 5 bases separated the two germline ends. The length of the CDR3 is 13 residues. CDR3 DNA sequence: TGTGCCAGCAGCTTGGGACAGAACTATGGCTACACCTTC. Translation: CASSLGQNYGYTF.

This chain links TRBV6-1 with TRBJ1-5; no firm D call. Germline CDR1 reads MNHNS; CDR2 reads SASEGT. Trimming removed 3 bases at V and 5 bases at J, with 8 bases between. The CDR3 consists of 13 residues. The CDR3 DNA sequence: TGTGCCAGCAGTGATTTCCCTGATCAGCCCCAGCATTTT. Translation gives CASSDFPDQPQHF.

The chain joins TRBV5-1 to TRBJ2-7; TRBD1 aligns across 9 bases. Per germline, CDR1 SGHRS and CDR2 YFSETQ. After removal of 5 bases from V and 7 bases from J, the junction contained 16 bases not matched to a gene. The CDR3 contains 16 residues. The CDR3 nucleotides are TGCGCCAGCAGTCGGTTCCCGGGACAGGGATTTGAGGAGCAGTACTTC. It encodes CASSRFPGQGFEEQYF. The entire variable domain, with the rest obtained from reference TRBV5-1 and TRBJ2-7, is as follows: KAGVTQTPRYLIKTRGQQVTLSCSPISGHRSVSWYQQTPGQGLQFLFEYFSETQRNKGNFPGRFSGRQFSNSRSEMNVSTLELGDSALYLCASSRFPGQGFEEQYFGPGTRLTVT.

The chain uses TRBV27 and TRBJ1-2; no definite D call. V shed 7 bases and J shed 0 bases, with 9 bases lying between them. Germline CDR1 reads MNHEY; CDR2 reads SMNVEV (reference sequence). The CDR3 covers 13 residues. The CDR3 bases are TGTGCCAGCAAGGAGGCCCCTAACTATGGCTACACCTTC. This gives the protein CASKEAPNYGYTF.

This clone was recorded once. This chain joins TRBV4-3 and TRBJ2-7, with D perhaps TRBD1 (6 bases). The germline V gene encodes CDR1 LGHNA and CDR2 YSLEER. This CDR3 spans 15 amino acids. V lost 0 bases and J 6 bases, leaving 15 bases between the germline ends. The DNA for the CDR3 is TGCGCCAGCAGCCAAGATCGGGCAGGGGCGGGCGAGCAGTACTTC. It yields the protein CASSQDRAGAGEQYF.

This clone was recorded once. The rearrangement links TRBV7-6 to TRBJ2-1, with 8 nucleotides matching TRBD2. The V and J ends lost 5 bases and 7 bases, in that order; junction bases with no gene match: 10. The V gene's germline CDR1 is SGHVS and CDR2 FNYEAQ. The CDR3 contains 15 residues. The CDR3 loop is CASSLRPGGWNEQFF. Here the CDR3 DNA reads TGTGCCAGCAGCCTACGCCCGGGGGGGTGGAATGAGCAGTTCTTC.

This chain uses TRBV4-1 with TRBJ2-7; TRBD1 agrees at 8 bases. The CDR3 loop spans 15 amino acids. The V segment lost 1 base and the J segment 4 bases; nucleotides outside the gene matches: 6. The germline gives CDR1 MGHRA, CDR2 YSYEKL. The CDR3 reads CASSQVSGQGYEQYF. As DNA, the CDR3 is TGCGCCAGCAGCCAAGTAAGTGGACAGGGATACGAGCAGTACTTC.

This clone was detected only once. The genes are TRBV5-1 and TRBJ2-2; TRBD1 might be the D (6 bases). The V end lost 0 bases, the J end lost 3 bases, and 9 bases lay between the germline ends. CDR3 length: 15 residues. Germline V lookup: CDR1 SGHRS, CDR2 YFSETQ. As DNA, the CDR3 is TGCGCCAGCAGCTTGGGGAGACAGGACACCGGGGAGCTGTTTTTT. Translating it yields CASSLGRQDTGELFF.

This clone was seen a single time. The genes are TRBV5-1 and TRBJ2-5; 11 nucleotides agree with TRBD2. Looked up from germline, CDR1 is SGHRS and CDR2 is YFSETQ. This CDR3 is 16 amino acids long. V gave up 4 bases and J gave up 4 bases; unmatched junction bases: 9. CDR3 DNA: TGCGCCAGCAGCGGGGGTCTAACTAGCGGGGGAGAGACCCAGTACTTC. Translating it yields CASSGGLTSGGETQYF. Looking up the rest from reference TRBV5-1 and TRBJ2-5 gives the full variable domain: KAGVTQTPRYLIKTRGQQVTLSCSPISGHRSVSWYQQTPGQGLQFLFEYFSETQRNKGNFPGRFSGRQFSNSRSEMNVSTLELGDSALYLCASSGGLTSGGETQYFGPGTRLLVL.

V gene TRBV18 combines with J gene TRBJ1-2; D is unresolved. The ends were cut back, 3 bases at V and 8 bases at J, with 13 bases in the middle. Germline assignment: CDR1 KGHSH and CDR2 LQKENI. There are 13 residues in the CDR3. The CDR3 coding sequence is TGTGCCAGCTCACCCGGTTATGAATTCGGCTACACCTTC. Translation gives CASSPGYEFGYTF.

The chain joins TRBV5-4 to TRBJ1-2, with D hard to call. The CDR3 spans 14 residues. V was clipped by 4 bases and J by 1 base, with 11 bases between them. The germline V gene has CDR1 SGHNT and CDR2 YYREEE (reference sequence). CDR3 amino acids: CASSAQLNNYGYTF. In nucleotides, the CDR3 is TGTGCCAGCAGCGCCCAACTTAATAACTATGGCTACACCTTC.

The CDR3 sequence is CASSLKGTGYGYTF. CDR3 DNA sequence: TGTGCCAGCAGCTTAAAGGGGACAGGCTATGGCTACACCTTC. The chain combines TRBV7-9 with TRBJ1-2, with 8 bases lining up with TRBD1. With 2 bases clipped from V and 4 bases from J, the junction kept 3 bases outside the gene matches. The length of the CDR3 is 14 residues. CDR1 and CDR2 (germline): SEHNR, FQNEAQ (reference sequence).

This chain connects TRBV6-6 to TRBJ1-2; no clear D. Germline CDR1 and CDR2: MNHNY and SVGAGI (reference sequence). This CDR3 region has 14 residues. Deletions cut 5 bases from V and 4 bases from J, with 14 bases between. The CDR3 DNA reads TGTGCCAGCAGTCCCCCCGGCGGATCCTATGGCTACACCTTC. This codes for CASSPPGGSYGYTF.

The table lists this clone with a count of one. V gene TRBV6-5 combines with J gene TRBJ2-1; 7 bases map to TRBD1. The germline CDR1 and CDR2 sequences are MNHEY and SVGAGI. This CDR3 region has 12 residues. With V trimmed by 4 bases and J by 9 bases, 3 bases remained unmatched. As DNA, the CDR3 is TGTGCCAGCAGTTTGCAGGGGGTTGAGCAGTTCTTC. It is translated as CASSLQGVEQFF.

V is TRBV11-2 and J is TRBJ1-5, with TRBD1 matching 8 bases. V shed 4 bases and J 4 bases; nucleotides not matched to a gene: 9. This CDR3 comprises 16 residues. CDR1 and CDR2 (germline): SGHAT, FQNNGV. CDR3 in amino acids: CASSSFRTGMNQPQHF. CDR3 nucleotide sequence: TGTGCCAGCAGCTCCTTTCGGACAGGGATGAATCAGCCCCAGCATTTT. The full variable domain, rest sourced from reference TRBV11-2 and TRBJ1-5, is EAGVAQSPRYKIIEKRQSVAFWCNPISGHATLYWYQQILGQGPKLLIQFQNNGVVDDSQLPKDRFSAERLKGVDSTLKIQPAKLEDSAVYLCASSSFRTGMNQPQHFGDGTRLSIL.

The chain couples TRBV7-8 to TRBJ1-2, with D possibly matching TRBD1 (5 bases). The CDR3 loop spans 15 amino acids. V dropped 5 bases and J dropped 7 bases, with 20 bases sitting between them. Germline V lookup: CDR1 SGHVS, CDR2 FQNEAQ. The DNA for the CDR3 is TGTGCCAGCAGCCCAACCCAGGGTGAGGTGCGTGGCTACACCTTC. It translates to CASSPTQGEVRGYTF.

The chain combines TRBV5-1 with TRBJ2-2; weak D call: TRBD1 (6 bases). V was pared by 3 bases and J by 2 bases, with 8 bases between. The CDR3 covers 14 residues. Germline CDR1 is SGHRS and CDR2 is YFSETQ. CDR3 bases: TGCGCCAGCAGCTGGGGACACAACACCGGGGAGCTGTTTTTT. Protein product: CASSWGHNTGELFF. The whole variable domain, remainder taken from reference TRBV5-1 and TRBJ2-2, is KAGVTQTPRYLIKTRGQQVTLSCSPISGHRSVSWYQQTPGQGLQFLFEYFSETQRNKGNFPGRFSGRQFSNSRSEMNVSTLELGDSALYLCASSWGHNTGELFFGEGSRLTVL.

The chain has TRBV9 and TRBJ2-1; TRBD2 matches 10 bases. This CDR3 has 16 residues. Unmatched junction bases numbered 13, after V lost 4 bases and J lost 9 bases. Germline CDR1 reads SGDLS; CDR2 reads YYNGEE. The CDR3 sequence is CASSSRIAGGAGEQFF. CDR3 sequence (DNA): TGTGCCAGCAGCTCCCGGATAGCGGGGGGTGCGGGTGAGCAGTTCTTC.

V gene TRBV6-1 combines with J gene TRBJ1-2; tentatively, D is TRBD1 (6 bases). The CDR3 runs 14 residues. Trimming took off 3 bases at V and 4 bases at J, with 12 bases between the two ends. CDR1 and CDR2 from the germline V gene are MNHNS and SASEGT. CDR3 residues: CASSDGGRTYGYTF. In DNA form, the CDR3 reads TGTGCCAGCAGTGACGGGGGGCGCACCTATGGCTACACCTTC.

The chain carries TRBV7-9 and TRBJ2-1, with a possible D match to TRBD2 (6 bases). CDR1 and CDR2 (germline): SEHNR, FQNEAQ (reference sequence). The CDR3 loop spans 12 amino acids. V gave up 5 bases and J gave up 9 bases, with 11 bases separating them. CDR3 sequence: CASSPMGGEQFF. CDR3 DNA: TGTGCCAGCAGCCCGATGGGAGGTGAGCAGTTCTTC.

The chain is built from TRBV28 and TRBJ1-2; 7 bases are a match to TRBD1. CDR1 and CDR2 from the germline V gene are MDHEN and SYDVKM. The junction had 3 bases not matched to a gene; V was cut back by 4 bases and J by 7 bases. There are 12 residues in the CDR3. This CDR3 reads CASSSDRFGYTF. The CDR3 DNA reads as TGTGCCAGCAGTTCGGACAGGTTTGGCTACACCTTC.

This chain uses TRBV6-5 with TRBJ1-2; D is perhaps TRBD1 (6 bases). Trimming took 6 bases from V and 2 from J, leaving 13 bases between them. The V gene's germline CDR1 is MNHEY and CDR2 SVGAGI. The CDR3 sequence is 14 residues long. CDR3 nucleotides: TGTGCCAGCAGCCGTACCACAGGGAACTATGGCTACACCTTC. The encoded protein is CASSRTTGNYGYTF.

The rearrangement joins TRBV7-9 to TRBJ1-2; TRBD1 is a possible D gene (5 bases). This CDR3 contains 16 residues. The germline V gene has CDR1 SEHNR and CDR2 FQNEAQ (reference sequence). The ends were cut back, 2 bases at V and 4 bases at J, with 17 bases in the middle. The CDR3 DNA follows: TGTGCCAGCAGCTTATCGCAGGGTCGGTTTGGCTATGGCTACACCTTC. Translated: CASSLSQGRFGYGYTF.

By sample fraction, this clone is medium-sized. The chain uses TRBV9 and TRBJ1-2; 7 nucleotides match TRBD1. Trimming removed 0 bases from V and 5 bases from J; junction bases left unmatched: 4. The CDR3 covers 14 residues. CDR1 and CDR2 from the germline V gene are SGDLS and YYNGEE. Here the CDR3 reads CASSVGGGEYGYTF. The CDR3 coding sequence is TGTGCCAGCAGCGTAGGAGGGGGCGAGTATGGCTACACCTTC.

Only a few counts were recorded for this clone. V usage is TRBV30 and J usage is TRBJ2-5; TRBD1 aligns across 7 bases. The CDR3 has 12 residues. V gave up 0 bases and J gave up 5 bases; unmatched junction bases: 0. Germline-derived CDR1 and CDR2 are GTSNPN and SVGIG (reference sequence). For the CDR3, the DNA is TGTGCCTGGAGTGTACAGGGGGAGACCCAGTACTTC. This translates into CAWSVQGETQYF. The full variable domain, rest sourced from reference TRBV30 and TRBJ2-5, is SQTIHQWPATLVQPVGSPLSLECTVEGTSNPNLYWYRQAAGRGLQLLFYSVGIGQISSEVPQNLSASRPQDRQFILSSKKLLLSDSGFYLCAWSVQGETQYFGPGTRLLVL.

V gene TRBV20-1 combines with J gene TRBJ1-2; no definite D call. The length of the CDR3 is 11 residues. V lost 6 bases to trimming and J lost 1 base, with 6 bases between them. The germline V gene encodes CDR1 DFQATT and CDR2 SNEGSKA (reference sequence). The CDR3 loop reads CSAGFNYGYTF. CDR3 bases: TGCAGTGCCGGGTTTAACTATGGCTACACCTTC.

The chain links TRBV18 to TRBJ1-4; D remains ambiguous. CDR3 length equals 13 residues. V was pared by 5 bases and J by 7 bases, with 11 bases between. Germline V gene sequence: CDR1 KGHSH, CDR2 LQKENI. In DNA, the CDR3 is TGTGCCAGCTCATCCGGGGTGGGTGAAAAACTGTTTTTT. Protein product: CASSSGVGEKLFF.

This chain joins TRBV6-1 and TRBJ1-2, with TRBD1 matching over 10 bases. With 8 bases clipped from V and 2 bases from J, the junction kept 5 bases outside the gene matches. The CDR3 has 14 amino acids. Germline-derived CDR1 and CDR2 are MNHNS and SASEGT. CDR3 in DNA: TGTGCCAGCGCCCGGACAGGGGGAAACTATGGCTACACCTTC. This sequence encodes CASARTGGNYGYTF.

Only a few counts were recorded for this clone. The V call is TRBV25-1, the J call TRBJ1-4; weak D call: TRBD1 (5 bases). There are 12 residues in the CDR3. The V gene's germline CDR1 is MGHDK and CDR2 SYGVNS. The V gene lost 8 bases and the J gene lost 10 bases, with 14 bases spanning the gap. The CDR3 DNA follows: TGTGCCAGCTTTGCTCCGGGGGGAAAACTGTTTTTT. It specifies CASFAPGGKLFF.